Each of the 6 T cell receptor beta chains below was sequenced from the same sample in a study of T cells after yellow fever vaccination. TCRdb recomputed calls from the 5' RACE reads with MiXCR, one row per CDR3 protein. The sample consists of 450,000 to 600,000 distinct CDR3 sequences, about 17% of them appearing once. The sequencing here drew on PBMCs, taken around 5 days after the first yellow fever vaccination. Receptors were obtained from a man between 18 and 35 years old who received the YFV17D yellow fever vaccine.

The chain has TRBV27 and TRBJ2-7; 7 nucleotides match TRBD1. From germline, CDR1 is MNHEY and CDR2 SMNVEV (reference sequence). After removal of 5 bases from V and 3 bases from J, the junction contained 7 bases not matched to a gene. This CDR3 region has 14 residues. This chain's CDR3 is CASSEDRRNYEQYF. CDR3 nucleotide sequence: TGTGCCAGCAGTGAGGACAGGAGGAACTACGAGCAGTACTTC.

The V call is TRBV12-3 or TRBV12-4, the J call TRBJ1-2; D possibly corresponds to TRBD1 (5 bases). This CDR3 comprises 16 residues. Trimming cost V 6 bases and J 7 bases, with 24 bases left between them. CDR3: CASSITGGFQAGGYTF. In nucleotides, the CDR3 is TGTGCCAGCAGCATAACGGGGGGGTTTCAGGCTGGTGGCTACACCTTC.

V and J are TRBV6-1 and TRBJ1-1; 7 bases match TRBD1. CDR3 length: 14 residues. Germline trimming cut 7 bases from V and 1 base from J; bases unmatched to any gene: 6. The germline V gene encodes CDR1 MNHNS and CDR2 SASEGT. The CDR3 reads CASKQGSGNTEAFF. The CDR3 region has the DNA TGTGCCAGCAAACAGGGGTCAGGGAACACTGAAGCTTTCTTT.

Here the CDR3 DNA reads TGCAGTGCTAGAGTTCAGAACAGGGGGCAGGATTCACCCCTCCACTTT. This sequence encodes CSARVQNRGQDSPLHF. The chain is built from TRBV20-1 and TRBJ1-6, with TRBD1 matching over 9 bases. After removal of 1 base from V and 8 bases from J, the junction contained 9 bases not matched to a gene. This CDR3 spans 16 amino acids. Per germline, CDR1 DFQATT and CDR2 SNEGSKA (reference sequence).

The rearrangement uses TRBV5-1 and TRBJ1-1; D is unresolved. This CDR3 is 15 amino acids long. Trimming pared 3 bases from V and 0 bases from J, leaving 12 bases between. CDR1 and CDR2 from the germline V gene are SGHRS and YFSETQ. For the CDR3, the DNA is TGCGCCAGCAGCTACCAGGTGGCTTTGAACACTGAAGCTTTCTTT. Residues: CASSYQVALNTEAFF.

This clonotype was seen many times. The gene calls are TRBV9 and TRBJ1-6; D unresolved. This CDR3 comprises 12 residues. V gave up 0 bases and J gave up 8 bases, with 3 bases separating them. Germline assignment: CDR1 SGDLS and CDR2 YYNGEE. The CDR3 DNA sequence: TGTGCCAGCAGCGTAGCCGATTCACCCCTCCACTTT. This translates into CASSVADSPLHF.